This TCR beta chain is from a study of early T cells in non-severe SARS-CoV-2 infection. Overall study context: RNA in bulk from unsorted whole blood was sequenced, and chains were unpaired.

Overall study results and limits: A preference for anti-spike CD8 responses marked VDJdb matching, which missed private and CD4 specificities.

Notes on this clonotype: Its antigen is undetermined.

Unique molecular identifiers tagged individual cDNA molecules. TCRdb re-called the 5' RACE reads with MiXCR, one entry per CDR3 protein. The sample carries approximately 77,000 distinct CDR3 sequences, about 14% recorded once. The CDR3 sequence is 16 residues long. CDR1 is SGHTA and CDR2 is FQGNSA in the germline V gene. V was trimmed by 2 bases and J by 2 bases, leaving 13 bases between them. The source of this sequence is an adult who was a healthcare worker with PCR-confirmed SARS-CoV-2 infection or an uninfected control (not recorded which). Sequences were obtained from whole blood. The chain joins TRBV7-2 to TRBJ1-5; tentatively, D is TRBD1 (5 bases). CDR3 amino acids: CASSLQDSLRNQPQHF. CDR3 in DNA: TGTGCCAGCAGCTTACAAGACAGTCTACGCAATCAGCCCCAGCATTTT.